Below, one TCR beta chain is given with its context. Profiled with immunoSEQ multiplex PCR; TCRdb holds only in-frame clones, not every one. Here the sample spans about 120,000 clones, 80% to 95% being singletons. This sample is part of a study of siplizumab effects on memory and regulatory T cells. The junction had 3 bases not matched to a gene; V was cut back by 4 bases and J by 5 bases. There are 13 residues in the CDR3. Germline-derived CDR1 and CDR2 are SGHDN and FVKESK. V is TRBV14 and J is TRBJ1-2; 8 bases align to TRBD1. The origin of this receptor is a human donor in good health. The sequenced material came from CD4+ T cells sorted from blood. The CDR3 here is CASSPDRVYGYTF. For the CDR3, the DNA is TGTGCCAGCAGCCCGGACAGGGTTTATGGCTACACCTTC.